This is a list of T cell receptor beta chains from one sample in a study of graft-versus-host responses after intestinal transplantation. The antigens of these receptors remain unknown. Some clones are missing from TCRdb's copy, which holds only in-frame ones; the method was immunoSEQ multiplex PCR. The sample holds some 100,000 clones, 80% to 95% seen once. The sequencing here drew on unstimulated CD8+ T cells sorted from spleen or lymph node cells, taken before transplant. These receptors came from a human donor who was the organ donor for an intestinal transplant. Each CDR3 is given without its conserved first and last residue. D genes are given only for firm matches. Only part of the rows carry a size: once, few, many, or a class if the clone is expanded.

v_call | clone_size | d_call | cdr3_aa
TRBV5-1 | - | TRBD1 | ASSWGQGHTETQY
TRBV15 | - | - | ATRQQGWGGYT
TRBV11-2 | - | TRBD2 | ATLPWTSGGPTSAEQF
TRBV14 | - | TRBD1 | ASSPVPGQGGEQY
TRBV7-6 | - | TRBD2 | ASSSLAGDSSSYNEQF
TRBV5-4 | - | TRBD2 | ASRDEVGLAIPDTQY
TRBV5-1 | - | - | ASQNGGTEAF
TRBV5-1 | - | - | ASMLVYGNTEAF
TRBV7-9 | - | - | ASSHSTLRDRPYNEQF
TRBV28 | - | - | ASKPQGPRNTGELF
TRBV2 | - | TRBD1 | ATGTDVGNSPLH
TRBV9 | - | - | ASSGQEREVEQF
TRBV5-1 | - | TRBD2 | ASSFGLAGDPYQETQY
TRBV5-1 | - | TRBD2 | ASSLEAGGSGNTGELF
TRBV7-3 | - | - | ASSLGGDSYEQY
TRBV27 | - | TRBD2 | ASSWGGGPELF
TRBV5-1 | - | - | ASSLDTLTDEQF
TRBV19 | once | - | ASSIARTVYNDGSFQPQH
TRBV5-1 | - | - | ASSLSTGEIVQY
TRBV10-2 | - | - | ASSESIWEGGEQF
TRBV7-6 | - | - | ASSLLSPGTPYNEQF
TRBV5-6 | few | - | ASSFSGVKF
TRBV30 | - | - | AWSPGWFSYNEQF
TRBV28 | - | - | ASSFPGLEKLF
TRBV4-1 | once | TRBD2 | ASSQLLGGAGDTDTQY
TRBV18 | - | - | ASSPPSGAQNTIY
TRBV6-1 | - | - | ASNRAWTDTQY
TRBV12-2 | - | - | ASRQCRSGPPRRTEAF
TRBV11-2 | - | - | ASSLTARNTGELF
TRBV28 | - | TRBD2 | ASSLSSLAGGETQY
TRBV2 | - | TRBD1 | ASGDTGAQY
TRBV27 | - | TRBD1 | ASSLSWDSFRSYEQY
TRBV7-8 | - | TRBD1 | ASSLAGTGSRHTEAF
TRBV5-4 | - | - | ASSFAQNTEAF
TRBV11-3 | - | TRBD1 | ASSLYGQAETQY
TRBV6-5 | once | - | ASSYADRGEQF
TRBV6-1 | once | - | ASSTGYGYT
TRBV6-1 | once | - | ASSEITTEGQETQY
TRBV28 | - | - | ASALQETQY
TRBV6-6 | - | TRBD2 | ASSNRDYSYNEQF
TRBV6-1 | - | - | ASIGTSYYEQY